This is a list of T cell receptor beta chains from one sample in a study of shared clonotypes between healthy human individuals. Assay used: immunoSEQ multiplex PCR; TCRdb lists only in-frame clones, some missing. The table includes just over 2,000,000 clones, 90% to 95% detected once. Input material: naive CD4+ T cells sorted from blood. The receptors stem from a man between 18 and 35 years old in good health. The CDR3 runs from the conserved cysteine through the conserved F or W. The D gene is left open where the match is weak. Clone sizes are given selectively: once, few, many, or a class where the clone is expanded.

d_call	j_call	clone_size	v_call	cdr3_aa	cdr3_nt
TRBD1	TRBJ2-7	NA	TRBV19	CASSIEAGGPYEQYF	TGTGCCAGTAGTATAGAAGCAGGGGGTCCCTACGAGCAGTACTTC
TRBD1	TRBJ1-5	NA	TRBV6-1	CASRGDSRNQPQHF	TGTGCCAGCAGGGGGGACAGCCGGAATCAGCCCCAGCATTTT
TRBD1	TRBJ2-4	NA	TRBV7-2	CASSLEGAGVGRYF	TGTGCCAGCAGCCTAGAGGGGGCAGGGGTTGGTCGGTACTTC
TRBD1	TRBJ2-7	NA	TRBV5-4	CASSPDRDYSYEQYF	TGTGCCAGCAGTCCGGACAGGGATTACTCCTACGAGCAGTACTTC
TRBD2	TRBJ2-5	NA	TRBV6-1	CASSARLAGGVETQYF	TGTGCCAGCAGTGCTAGACTAGCGGGTGGAGTAGAGACCCAGTACTTC
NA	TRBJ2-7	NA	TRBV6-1	CASSEGASYEQYF	TGTGCCAGCAGTGAAGGGGCCTCCTACGAGCAGTACTTC
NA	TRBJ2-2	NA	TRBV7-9	CASSEVGSGHPNTGELFF	TGTGCCAGCAGCGAGGTAGGAAGCGGACATCCGAACACCGGGGAGCTGTTTTTT
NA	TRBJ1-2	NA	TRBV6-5	CASSYAAGGYTF	TGTGCCAGCAGTTACGCCGCCGGGGGCTACACCTTC
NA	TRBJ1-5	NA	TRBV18	CASSPGHNQPQHF	TGTGCCAGCTCACCCGGGCACAATCAGCCCCAGCATTTT
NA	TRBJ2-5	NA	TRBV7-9	CASSLSVLVSKETQYF	TGTGCCAGCAGCTTATCGGTTCTGGTCTCTAAAGAGACCCAGTACTTC
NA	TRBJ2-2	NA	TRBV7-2	CASSLRGDTGELFF	TGTGCCAGCAGCTTAAGAGGTGACACCGGGGAGCTGTTTTTT
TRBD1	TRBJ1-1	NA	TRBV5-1	CASSLTGGVSTEAFF	TGCGCCAGCAGCTTGACAGGGGGCGTTAGCACTGAAGCTTTCTTT
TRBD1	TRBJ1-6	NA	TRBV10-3	CAISESLVRTGVHTLHF	TGTGCCATCAGTGAGTCGTTGGTCCGGACAGGGGTTCACACCCTCCACTTT
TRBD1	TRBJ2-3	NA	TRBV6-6	CASSSGQGVDTQYF	TGTGCCAGCAGTTCGGGACAGGGGGTAGATACGCAGTATTTT
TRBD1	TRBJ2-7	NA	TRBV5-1	CASSLAQGVYEQYF	TGCGCCAGCAGCTTGGCGCAGGGGGTTTACGAGCAGTACTTC
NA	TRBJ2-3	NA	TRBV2	CASSEGGPEKQYF	TGTGCCAGCAGTGAAGGGGGCCCGGAGAAGCAGTATTTT
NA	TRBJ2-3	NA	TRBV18	CASSPPVDTQYF	TGTGCCAGCTCACCACCGGTAGATACGCAGTATTTT
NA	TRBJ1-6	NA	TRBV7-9	CASSLVLLESSYNSPLHF	TGTGCCAGCAGCTTAGTCCTCCTGGAGAGCTCCTATAATTCACCCCTCCACTTT
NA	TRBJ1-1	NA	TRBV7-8	CASSLGNTNTEAFF	TGTGCCAGCAGCTTAGGGAACACGAACACTGAAGCTTTCTTT
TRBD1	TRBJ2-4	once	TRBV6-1	CASNTAGGKNIQYF	TGTGCCAGCAATACCGCAGGGGGTAAAAACATTCAGTACTTC
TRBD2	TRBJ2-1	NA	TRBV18	CASSPQQTAGGGGEQFF	TGTGCCAGCTCACCACAGCAGACAGCGGGAGGAGGAGGTGAGCAGTTCTTC
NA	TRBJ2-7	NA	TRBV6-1	CASSGNRGPGWRTYYEQYF	TGTGCCAGCAGTGGCAATAGGGGACCTGGCTGGAGGACTTATTACGAGCAGTACTTC
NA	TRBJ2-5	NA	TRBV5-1	CASSKDLGEETQYF	TGCGCCAGCAGCAAGGACTTAGGAGAAGAGACCCAGTACTTC